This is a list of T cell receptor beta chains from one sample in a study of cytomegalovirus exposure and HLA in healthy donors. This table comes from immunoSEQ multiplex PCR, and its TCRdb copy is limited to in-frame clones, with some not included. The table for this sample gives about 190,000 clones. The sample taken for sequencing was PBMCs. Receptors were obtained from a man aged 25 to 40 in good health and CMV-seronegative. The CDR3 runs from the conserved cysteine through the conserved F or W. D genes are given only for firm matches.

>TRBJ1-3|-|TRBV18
CASSPFNLDSSSGNTIYF
TGTGCCAGCTCACCCTTCAATCTGGACAGCAGCTCTGGAAACACCATATATTTT
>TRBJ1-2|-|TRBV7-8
CASSPNSQVNYGYTF
TGTGCCAGCAGCCCCAATTCACAGGTTAACTATGGCTACACCTTC
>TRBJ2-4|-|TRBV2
CASTFQQLAKNIQYF
TGTGCCAGCACTTTTCAACAGCTAGCCAAAAACATTCAGTACTTC
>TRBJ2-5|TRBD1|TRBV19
CASSIGGTEETQYF
TGTGCCAGTAGTATTGGTGGGACAGAAGAGACCCAGTACTTC
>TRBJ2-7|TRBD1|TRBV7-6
CASSLMTGTTYEQYF
TGTGCCAGCAGCTTGATGACAGGGACAACCTACGAGCAGTACTTC
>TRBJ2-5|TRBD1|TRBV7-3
CASSQSGDRGLETQYF
TGTGCCAGCAGCCAGTCGGGGGACAGGGGGCTGGAGACCCAGTACTTC
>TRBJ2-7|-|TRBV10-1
CVSSDSSYEQYF
TGCGTCAGCAGCGACAGCTCCTACGAGCAGTACTTC
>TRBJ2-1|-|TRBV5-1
CASSLGHLEVNEQFF
TGCGCCAGCAGCCTGGGACATCTGGAGGTCAATGAGCAGTTCTTC
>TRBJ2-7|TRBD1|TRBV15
CATSRDRSSYEQYF
TGTGCCACCAGCAGGGACAGGAGCTCCTACGAGCAGTACTTC
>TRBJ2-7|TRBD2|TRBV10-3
CAISEPGGREIEVEQYF
TGTGCCATCAGTGAGCCGGGAGGTCGGGAGATTGAGGTCGAGCAGTACTTC
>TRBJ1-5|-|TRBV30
CAWSSQGTRPQHF
TGTGCCTGGAGTAGTCAGGGGACCCGGCCCCAGCATTTT
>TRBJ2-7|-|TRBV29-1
CSAGTSPRYEQYF
TGCAGCGCCGGGACATCGCCTCGATACGAGCAGTACTTC
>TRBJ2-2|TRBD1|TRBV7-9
CASSLGQLSGELFF
TGTGCCAGCAGCTTGGGACAGCTTAGCGGGGAGCTGTTTTTT
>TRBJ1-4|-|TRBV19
CASSIEGRGTNEKLFF
TGTGCCAGTAGTATTGAAGGGCGGGGAACTAATGAAAAACTGTTTTTT